These T cell receptor beta chains were read from a single sample in a study of T-cell memory formation after mild COVID-19. TCRdb reprocessed the 5' RACE reads with MiXCR, giving one entry per CDR3 protein. The sample lists around 300,000 distinct CDR3 sequences, roughly an eighth occurring once. The source material was PBMCs or a T cell subset sorted from them (not recorded which). These receptors were taken from a man aged 18 to 29 who had mild COVID-19 (a few samples of this study predate the infection). Cell type and time point are not known. Both conserved end residues are part of each CDR3. A D gene is named only where the DNA matches it firmly. A row's size may be missing; if present it is once, few, many or a size class.

D	V	J	size	DNA	CDR3
-	TRBV10-3	TRBJ1-5	few	TGTGCCATCAGTTCCCGGGGGGCGGGTCAGCCCCAGCATTTT	CAISSRGAGQPQHF
-	TRBV3-1	TRBJ1-2	-	TGTGCCAGCAGCCAAGCAGCCCCGGGAGGCTACACCTTC	CASSQAAPGGYTF
-	TRBV6-1	TRBJ2-1	-	TGTGCCAGCAGTGAATTTGGCCCTAGAGAGTGGTCCTACAATGAGCAGTTCTTC	CASSEFGPREWSYNEQFF
-	TRBV20-1	TRBJ2-4	-	TGCAGTGCTACTTCAGGGGTGGGAAACATTCAGTACTTC	CSATSGVGNIQYF
-	TRBV7-2	TRBJ1-6	few	TGTGCCAGCAGCCTGGGGACGGCACAGGCCCTCCACTTT	CASSLGTAQALHF
-	TRBV12-3/TRBV12-4	TRBJ2-5	many	TGTGCCAGCAGTTTGACAGCGTACCAAGAGACCCAGTACTTC	CASSLTAYQETQYF
-	TRBV20-1	TRBJ2-5	-	TGCAGTGCTAGGGAAGGCTGGGACTCCCAAGAGACCCAGTACTTC	CSAREGWDSQETQYF
-	TRBV6-6	TRBJ1-3	few	TGTGCCAGCACCGGGACTCTTGGAAACACCATATATTTT	CASTGTLGNTIYF
-	TRBV20-1	TRBJ2-3	few	TGCAGTGCTAGTCTCCTACCCACAGATACGCAGTATTTT	CSASLLPTDTQYF
-	TRBV4-3	TRBJ1-1	few	TGCGCCAGCAGCCAAGAAGCCGGACGGGGGGCCGCTTTCTTT	CASSQEAGRGAAFF
-	TRBV5-4	TRBJ2-3	-	TGTGCTAGCAGCTGGGATTGGGATACGCAGTATTTT	CASSWDWDTQYF
-	TRBV24-1	TRBJ2-2	-	TGTGCCACCAGTGATTTCCCCCCCGGGGAGCTGTTTTTT	CATSDFPPGELFF
TRBD2	TRBV7-9	TRBJ2-5	few	TGTGCCAGCAGGGCTCCGGGGGGGCAAGAGACCCAGTACTTC	CASRAPGGQETQYF
-	TRBV29-1	TRBJ1-2	few	TGCAGCGTTGAAAGTAGAGACCCCTATGGCTACACCTTC	CSVESRDPYGYTF
-	TRBV20-1	TRBJ2-5	-	TGCAGTGCTCGGGACCCCTGGGACACCTACCAAGAGACCCAGTACTTC	CSARDPWDTYQETQYF
TRBD2	TRBV2	TRBJ2-7	few	TGTGCCAGCAGTGTGACGGGAGGGGAGCAGTACTTC	CASSVTGGEQYF
-	TRBV18	TRBJ2-2	few	TGTGCCAGCTCACCAGTTGTATCCGGGGAGCTGTTTTTT	CASSPVVSGELFF
-	TRBV20-1	TRBJ1-2	few	TGCAGTGCTTCCCGCCCTGGGAGGGTATCTAACTATGGCTACACCTTC	CSASRPGRVSNYGYTF
TRBD2	TRBV15	TRBJ2-3	few	TGTGCCACCAGCGGGGGGAAGCGGGGAACCACAGATACGCAGTATTTT	CATSGGKRGTTDTQYF
TRBD2	TRBV20-1	TRBJ2-7	-	TGCAGTGCAGCGCCCTCGGGGGGTGAGCAGTACTTC	CSAAPSGGEQYF
-	TRBV27	TRBJ2-7	few	TGTGCCAGCAGCCCCGGGAACTACGAGCAGTACTTC	CASSPGNYEQYF
-	TRBV7-6	TRBJ2-5	-	TGTGCCAGCAGCTCCGGGCCGGGGGAAGAGACCCAGTACTTC	CASSSGPGEETQYF
-	TRBV5-1	TRBJ1-1	few	TGCGCCAGCAGCCCCCGGCAGGGGTCAACTGAAGCTTTCTTT	CASSPRQGSTEAFF
TRBD2	TRBV7-2	TRBJ2-3	-	TGTGCCAGCAGCCACCTCTGGACTAGCGGGGCCCCAGATACGCAGTATTTT	CASSHLWTSGAPDTQYF
-	TRBV20-1	TRBJ1-5	-	TGCAGTGCGAGGGTTCCGGATCAGCCCCAGCATTTT	CSARVPDQPQHF
TRBD2	TRBV5-4	TRBJ2-5	many	TGTGCCAGCAGCACGGGACTAGACGGGGAGACCCAGTACTTC	CASSTGLDGETQYF
TRBD1	TRBV24-1	TRBJ2-7	-	TGTGCCACCAGTGATGCCGGGACAGGAACCTACGAGCAGTACTTC	CATSDAGTGTYEQYF
-	TRBV12-3/TRBV12-4	TRBJ2-3	few	TGTGCCAGCAGTTTAAGCAGGGTCTTTACAGATACGCAGTATTTT	CASSLSRVFTDTQYF
TRBD2	TRBV7-2	TRBJ2-7	few	TGTGCCAGCAGCCCCATTCCGGGGCGGGGGTCCTACGAGCAGTACTTC	CASSPIPGRGSYEQYF
TRBD1	TRBV7-2	TRBJ1-2	few	TGTGCCAGCAGCTTAGGTCCAGGGGGCCGGGGCTACACCTTC	CASSLGPGGRGYTF
-	TRBV6-5	TRBJ2-1	few	TGTGCCAGCAGAGACGCTGGGGGTGTTTGGGAGCAGTTCTTC	CASRDAGGVWEQFF
TRBD2	TRBV5-1	TRBJ2-5	-	TGCGCCAGCAGCCAAACCGTCGGGGGGGACCAAGAGACCCAGTACTTC	CASSQTVGGDQETQYF
-	TRBV5-4	TRBJ2-5	-	TGTGCCAGCACCCTCGTCGGTCAAGAGACCCAGTACTTC	CASTLVGQETQYF
-	TRBV5-1	TRBJ2-2	few	TGCGCCAGCAGCTCCGACGGACAGTCGTCTGGGGAGCTGTTTTTT	CASSSDGQSSGELFF
-	TRBV10-3	TRBJ1-1	-	TGTGCCATCAGTGAGTCCGGCATGAACACTGAAGCTTTCTTT	CAISESGMNTEAFF
-	TRBV5-6	TRBJ2-6	-	TGTGCCAGCAGCCTGGTCCCTGGGGCCAACGTCCTGACTTTC	CASSLVPGANVLTF
-	TRBV6-6	TRBJ2-7	-	TGTGCCAGCAGTATACTGGTACAGTTCGAGCAGTACTTC	CASSILVQFEQYF
-	TRBV7-3	TRBJ2-5	-	TGTGCCAGCAGCTTAACCGGAGATGACCCTGGGACCCAGTACTTC	CASSLTGDDPGTQYF
-	TRBV20-1	TRBJ2-3	-	TGCAGTGGCAGGGGCGCAGATACGCAGTATTTT	CSGRGADTQYF
TRBD1	TRBV11-2	TRBJ2-2	many	TGTGCCACCTGGACAGGGAACATCGGGGAGCTGTTTTTT	CATWTGNIGELFF
-	TRBV12-5	TRBJ1-5	few	TGTGCTAGTGGCCGTTACAGGGCTGTCAGCAATCAGCCCCAGCATTTT	CASGRYRAVSNQPQHF
-	TRBV20-1	TRBJ2-3	few	TGCAGTGCTAGAGGTGGGGCCAACACAGATACGCAGTATTTT	CSARGGANTDTQYF
-	TRBV5-1	TRBJ2-1	few	TGCGCCAGCAGCTCCGTTCGACCGGGGGATGAGCAGTTCTTC	CASSSVRPGDEQFF
TRBD2	TRBV20-1	TRBJ2-1	once	TGCAGTGCTAGAGGGCTAGCGGGGTCCTACAATGAGCAGTTCTTC	CSARGLAGSYNEQFF
-	TRBV5-6	TRBJ2-1	many	TGTGCCAGCAGCTTTGAGGAGTATAGCCCAAATGAGCAGTTCTTC	CASSFEEYSPNEQFF
-	TRBV15	TRBJ2-2	-	TGTGCCACCAGCAATAGGGTGGGGACCGGGGAGCTGTTTTTT	CATSNRVGTGELFF
-	TRBV6-5	TRBJ2-1	-	TGTGCCAGCAGTTACGAACAGGGCCCAAAGTTCTTC	CASSYEQGPKFF
TRBD1	TRBV7-3	TRBJ2-5	many	TGTGCCAGCAGCCCGACAGGGCTACAAGAGACCCAGTACTTC	CASSPTGLQETQYF
-	TRBV14	TRBJ2-1	-	TGTGCCAGCAGCCAGCGCCGACTGGGCACCATCGAGCAGTTCTTC	CASSQRRLGTIEQFF
TRBD1	TRBV2	TRBJ2-5	-	TGTGCCAGCAGTGTTTTTAGGACAGGGACTCAAGAGACCCAGTACTTC	CASSVFRTGTQETQYF
-	TRBV29-1	TRBJ1-5	-	TGCAGCGTTCGGGACAGCAATCAGCCCCAGCATTTT	CSVRDSNQPQHF